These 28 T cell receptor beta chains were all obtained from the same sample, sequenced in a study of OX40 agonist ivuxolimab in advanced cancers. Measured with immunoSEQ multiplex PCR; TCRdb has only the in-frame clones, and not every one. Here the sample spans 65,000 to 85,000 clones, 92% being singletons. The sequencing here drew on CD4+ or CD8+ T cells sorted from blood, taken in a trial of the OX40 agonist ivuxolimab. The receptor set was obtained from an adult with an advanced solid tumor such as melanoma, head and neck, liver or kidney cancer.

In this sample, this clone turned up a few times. CDR3 sequence (DNA): TGTGCCAGCAGTGAGGGGGTGAACACTGAAGCTTTCTTT. Translated, it gives CASSEGVNTEAFF. The chain couples TRBV25-1 to TRBJ1-1; tentatively, D is TRBD1 (5 bases). V dropped 3 bases and J dropped 0 bases, with 5 bases sitting between them. Germline V gene data show CDR1 as MGHDK and CDR2 as SYGVNS. This CDR3 has 13 residues.

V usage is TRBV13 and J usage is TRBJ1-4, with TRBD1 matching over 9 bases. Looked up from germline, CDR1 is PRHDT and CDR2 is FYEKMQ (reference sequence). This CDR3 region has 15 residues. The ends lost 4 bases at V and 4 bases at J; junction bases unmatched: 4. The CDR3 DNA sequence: TGTGCCAGCAGCTCCCGGGACAGGGTTAATGAAAAACTGTTTTTT. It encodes CASSSRDRVNEKLFF.

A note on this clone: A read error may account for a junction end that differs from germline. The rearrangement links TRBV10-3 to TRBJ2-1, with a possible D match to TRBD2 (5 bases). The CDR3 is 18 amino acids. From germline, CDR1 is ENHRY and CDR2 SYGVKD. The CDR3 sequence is CAISESLAGGTIYIEQFF. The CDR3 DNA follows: TGTGCCATCAGTGAGTCGCTGGCAGGAGGAACTATTTACATTGAGCAGTTCTTC.

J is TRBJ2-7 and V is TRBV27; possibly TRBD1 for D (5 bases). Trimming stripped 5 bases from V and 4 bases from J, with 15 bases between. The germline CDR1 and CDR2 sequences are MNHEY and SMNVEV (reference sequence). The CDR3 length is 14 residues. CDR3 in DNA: TGTGCCAGCAGTACCAGGGCCCCATCATACGAGCAGTACTTC. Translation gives CASSTRAPSYEQYF.

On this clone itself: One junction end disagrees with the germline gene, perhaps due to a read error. CDR3 in DNA: TGTGCTAGCAGCTTAGCACCTTGGGATGAGCAGTTCTTC. Its translation is CASSLAPWDEQFF. The chain employs TRBV7-7 and TRBJ2-1; D remains unclear. CDR1 and CDR2 (germline): SSHAT, FNYEAQ (reference sequence). The CDR3 has 13 amino acids.

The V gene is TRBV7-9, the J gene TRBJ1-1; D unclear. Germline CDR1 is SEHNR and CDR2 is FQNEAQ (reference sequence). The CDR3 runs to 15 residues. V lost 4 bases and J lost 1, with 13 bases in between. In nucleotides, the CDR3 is TGTGCCAGCAGCTACCTCCTGGGAGCGAACACTGAAGCTTTCTTT. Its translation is CASSYLLGANTEAFF.

This CDR3 reads CASSQDLTSGGNEQFF. The CDR3 bases are TGCGCCAGCAGCCAAGATCTAACTAGCGGGGGCAATGAGCAGTTCTTC. The chain is built from TRBV4-1 and TRBJ2-1; 11 bases fit TRBD2. J gave up 6 bases and V 0 bases, and 4 bases lay outside the gene matches. CDR3 length: 16 residues. CDR1 is MGHRA, CDR2 YSYEKL, per germline.

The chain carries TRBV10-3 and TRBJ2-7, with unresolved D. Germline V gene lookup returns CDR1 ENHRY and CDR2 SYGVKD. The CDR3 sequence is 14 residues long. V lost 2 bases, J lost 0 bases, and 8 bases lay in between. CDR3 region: CAISEDLSSYEQYF. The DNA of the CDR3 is TGTGCCATCAGTGAGGACCTTAGCTCCTACGAGCAGTACTTC.

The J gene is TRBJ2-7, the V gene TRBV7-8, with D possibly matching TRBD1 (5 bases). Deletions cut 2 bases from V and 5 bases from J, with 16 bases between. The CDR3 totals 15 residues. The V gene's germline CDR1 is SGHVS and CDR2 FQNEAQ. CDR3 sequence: CASSLKTGDINEQYF. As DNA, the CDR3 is TGTGCCAGCAGCTTAAAAACAGGAGACATCAACGAGCAGTACTTC.

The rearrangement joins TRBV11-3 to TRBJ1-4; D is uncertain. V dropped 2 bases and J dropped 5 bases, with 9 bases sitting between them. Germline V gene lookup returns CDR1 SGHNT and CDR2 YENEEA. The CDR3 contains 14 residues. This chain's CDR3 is CASSLLTGNEKLFF. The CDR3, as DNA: TGTGCCAGCAGCTTATTAACGGGAAATGAAAAACTGTTTTTT. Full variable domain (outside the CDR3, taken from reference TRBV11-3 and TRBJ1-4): EAGVVQSPRYKIIEKKQPVAFWCNPISGHNTLYWYLQNLGQGPELLIRYENEEAVDDSQLPKDRFSAERLKGVDSTLKIQPAELGDSAVYLCASSLLTGNEKLFFGSGTQLSVL.

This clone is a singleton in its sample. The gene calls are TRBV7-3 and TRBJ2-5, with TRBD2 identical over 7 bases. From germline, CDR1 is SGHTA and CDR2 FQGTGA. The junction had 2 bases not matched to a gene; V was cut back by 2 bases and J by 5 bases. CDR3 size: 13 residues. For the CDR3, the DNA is TGTGCCAGCAGCTTAGGGGGAGGGGAGACCCAGTACTTC. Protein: CASSLGGGETQYF.

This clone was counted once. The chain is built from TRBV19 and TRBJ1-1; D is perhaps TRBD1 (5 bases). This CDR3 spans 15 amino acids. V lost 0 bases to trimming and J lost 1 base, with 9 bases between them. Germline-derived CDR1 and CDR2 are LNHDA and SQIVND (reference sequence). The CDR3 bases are TGTGCCAGTAGTATAGAGGCAGGGCCGAACACTGAAGCTTTCTTT. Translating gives CASSIEAGPNTEAFF.

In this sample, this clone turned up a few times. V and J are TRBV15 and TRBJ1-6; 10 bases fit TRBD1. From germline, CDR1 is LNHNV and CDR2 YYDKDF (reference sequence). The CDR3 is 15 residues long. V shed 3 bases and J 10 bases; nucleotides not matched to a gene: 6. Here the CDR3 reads CATSSRTGGESPLHF. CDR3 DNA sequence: TGTGCCACCAGCAGCCGGACAGGGGGGGAATCACCCCTCCACTTT.

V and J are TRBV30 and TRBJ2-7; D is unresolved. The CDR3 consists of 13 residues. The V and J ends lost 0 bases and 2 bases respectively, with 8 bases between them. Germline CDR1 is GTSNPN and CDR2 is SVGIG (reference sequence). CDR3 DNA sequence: TGTGCCTGGAGTGTCAGGCATGCCTACGAGCAGTACTTC. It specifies CAWSVRHAYEQYF.

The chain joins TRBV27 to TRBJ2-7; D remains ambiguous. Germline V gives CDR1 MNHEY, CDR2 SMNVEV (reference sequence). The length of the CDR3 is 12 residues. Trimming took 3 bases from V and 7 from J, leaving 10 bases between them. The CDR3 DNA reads TGTGCCAGCAGTTTGTTTAGGTTTGAGCAGTACTTC. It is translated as CASSLFRFEQYF.

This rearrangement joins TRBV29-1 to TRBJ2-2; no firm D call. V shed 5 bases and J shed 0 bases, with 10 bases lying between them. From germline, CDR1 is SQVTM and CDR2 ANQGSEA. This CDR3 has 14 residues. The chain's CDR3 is CSVSHSANTGELFF. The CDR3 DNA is TGCAGCGTTTCCCACAGCGCGAACACCGGGGAGCTGTTTTTT.

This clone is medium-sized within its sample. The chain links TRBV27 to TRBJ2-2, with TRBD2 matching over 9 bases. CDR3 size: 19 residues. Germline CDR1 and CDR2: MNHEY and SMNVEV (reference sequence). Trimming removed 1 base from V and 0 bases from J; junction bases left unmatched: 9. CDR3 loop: CASSLLASGALTNTGELFF. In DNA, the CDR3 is TGTGCCAGCAGTTTATTGGCTAGCGGGGCCCTTACGAACACCGGGGAGCTGTTTTTT.

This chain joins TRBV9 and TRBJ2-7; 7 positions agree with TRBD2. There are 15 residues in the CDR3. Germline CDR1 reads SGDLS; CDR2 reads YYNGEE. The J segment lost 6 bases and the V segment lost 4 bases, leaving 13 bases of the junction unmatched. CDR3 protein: CASSPRGRGVGEQYF. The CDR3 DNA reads TGTGCCAGCAGCCCCCGTGGTCGGGGGGTCGGCGAGCAGTACTTC.

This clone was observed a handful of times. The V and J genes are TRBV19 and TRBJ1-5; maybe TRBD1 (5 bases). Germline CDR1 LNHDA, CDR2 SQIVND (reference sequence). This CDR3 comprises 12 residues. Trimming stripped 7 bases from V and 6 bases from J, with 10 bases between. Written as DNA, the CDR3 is TGTGCCAGTACCATGGGGGGTCAGCCCCAGCATTTT. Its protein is CASTMGGQPQHF.

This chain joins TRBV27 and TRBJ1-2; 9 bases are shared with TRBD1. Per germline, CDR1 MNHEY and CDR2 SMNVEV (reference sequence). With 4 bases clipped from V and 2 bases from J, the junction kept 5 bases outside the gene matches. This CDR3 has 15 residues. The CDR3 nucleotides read TGTGCCAGCAGTTACTTGACAGGGGGAAACTATGGCTACACCTTC. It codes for CASSYLTGGNYGYTF.

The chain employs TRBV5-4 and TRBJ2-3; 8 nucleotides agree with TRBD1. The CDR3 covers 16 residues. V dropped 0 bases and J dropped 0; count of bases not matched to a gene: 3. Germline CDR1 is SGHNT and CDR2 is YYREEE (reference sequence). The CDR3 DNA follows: TGTGCCAGCAGCTTGGGGACAGGGTGGAGCACAGATACGCAGTATTTT. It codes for CASSLGTGWSTDTQYF.

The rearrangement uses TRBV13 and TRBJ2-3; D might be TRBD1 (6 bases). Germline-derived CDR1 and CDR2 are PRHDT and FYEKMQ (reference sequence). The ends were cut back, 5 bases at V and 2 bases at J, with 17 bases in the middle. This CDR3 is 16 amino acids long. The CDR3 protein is CASSPTVQGYTDTQYF. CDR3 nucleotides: TGTGCCAGCAGCCCTACCGTACAGGGTTACACAGATACGCAGTATTTT.

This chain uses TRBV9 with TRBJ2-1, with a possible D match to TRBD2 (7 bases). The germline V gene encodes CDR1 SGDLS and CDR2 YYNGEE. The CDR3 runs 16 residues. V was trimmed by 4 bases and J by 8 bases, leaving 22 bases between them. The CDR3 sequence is CASSFGGPSGGYEQFF. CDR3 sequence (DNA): TGTGCCAGCAGCTTTGGGGGGCCTAGCGGTGGTTATGAGCAGTTCTTC.

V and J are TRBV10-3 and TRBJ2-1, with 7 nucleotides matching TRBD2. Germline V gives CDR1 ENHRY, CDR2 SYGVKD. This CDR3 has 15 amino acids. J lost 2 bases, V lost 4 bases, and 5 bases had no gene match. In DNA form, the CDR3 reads TGTGCCATCAGTGGGGCGGGGGACCCCTACAATGAGCAGTTCTTC. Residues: CAISGAGDPYNEQFF.

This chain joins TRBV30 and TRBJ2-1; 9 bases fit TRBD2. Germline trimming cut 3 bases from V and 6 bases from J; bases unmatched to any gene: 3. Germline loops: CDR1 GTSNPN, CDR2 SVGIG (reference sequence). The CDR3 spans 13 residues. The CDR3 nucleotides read TGTGCCTGGAGGGCGGGGGGGCCCAATGAGCAGTTCTTC. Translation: CAWRAGGPNEQFF.

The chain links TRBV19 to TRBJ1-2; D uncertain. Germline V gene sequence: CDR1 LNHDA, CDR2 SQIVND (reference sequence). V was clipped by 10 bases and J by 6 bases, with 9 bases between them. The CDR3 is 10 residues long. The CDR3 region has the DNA TGTGCCACCTCGGAAAATGGCTACACCTTC. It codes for CATSENGYTF.

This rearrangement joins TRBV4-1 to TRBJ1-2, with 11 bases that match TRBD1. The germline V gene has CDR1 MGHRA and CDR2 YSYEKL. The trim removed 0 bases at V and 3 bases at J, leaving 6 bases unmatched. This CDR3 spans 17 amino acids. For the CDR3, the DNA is TGCGCCAGCAGCCAAGATCCCGGACAGGGGGCTTACTATGGCTACACCTTC. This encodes CASSQDPGQGAYYGYTF.

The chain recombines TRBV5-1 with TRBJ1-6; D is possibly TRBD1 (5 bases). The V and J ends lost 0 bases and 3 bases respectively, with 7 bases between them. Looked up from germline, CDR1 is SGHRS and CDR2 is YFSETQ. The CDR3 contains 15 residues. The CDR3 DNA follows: TGCGCCAGCAGCTTGGTCAGGGACTATAATTCACCCCTCCACTTT. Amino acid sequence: CASSLVRDYNSPLHF.